This T cell receptor beta chain came from a study of blood T cell repertoires in COVID-19. Looking at the study overall: The study drew acute and convalescent COVID-19 samples from the United States, Italy and Spain. Sample material is recorded as cDNA or gDNA derived from T cells, B-cell-depleted T cells, or PBMCs.

Authors' methods: Cell counts per sample came from amplifying reference gene primers. TCRdb's copy holds only in-frame clones and misses some; the assay was immunoSEQ multiplex PCR. Clonal size and the V and J genes are those of that table, whereas D and trimming came from the DNA. The table has about 240,000 clones, roughly 87% seen once. After removal of 6 bases from V and 7 bases from J, the junction contained 9 bases not matched to a gene. This CDR3 comprises 15 residues. Germline V gene data show CDR1 as MNHEY and CDR2 as SMNVEV (reference sequence). The rearrangement joins TRBV27 to TRBJ2-1, with 10 bases lining up with TRBD1. The sequence came from a man in his sixties who had recovered from COVID-19. Sequences were obtained from peripheral blood. The CDR3 nucleotides are TGTGCCAGCAGGATACCGGGACAGGGGACGAATGAGCAGTTCTTC. This encodes CASRIPGQGTNEQFF.